Following are 8 T cell receptor beta chains from one sample sequenced in a study of T cell repertoires in cytomegalovirus infection. No antigen has been identified for these receptors. TCRdb fed the reads into MiXCR, producing one record per CDR3 protein. The top ten hold around a sixth of the sample, which has hundreds of thousands of distinct CDR3 sequences, roughly 30% seen once. This material consisted of cultured PBMCs, taken from culture after CMV antigen stimulation. Source of these receptors: a human donor in good health (CMV status not recorded). Some clones in this sample may be carry-over from other donors' samples.

This clonotype has only a few counts. This chain connects TRBV6-1 to TRBJ2-4, with 8 bases lining up with TRBD1. CDR3 length equals 13 residues. V trimming: 5 bases; J trimming: 8 bases; junction bases outside the gene matches: 5. Germline values: CDR1 MNHNS, CDR2 SASEGT. In nucleotides, the CDR3 is TGTGCCAGCAGTAAGGGACAGGAGGACATTCAGTACTTC. Its protein is CASSKGQEDIQYF.

The chain has TRBV20-1 and TRBJ2-3, with no clear D. V was shortened by 8 bases and J by 0 bases, with 12 bases between the two germline ends. The CDR3 extends over 13 amino acids. The germline V gene has CDR1 DFQATT and CDR2 SNEGSKA (reference sequence). The CDR3 spells CSLTSASTDTQYF. CDR3 coding DNA: TGCAGTTTGACATCGGCTAGCACAGATACGCAGTATTTT.

This clonotype was observed many times. V and J are TRBV7-2 and TRBJ2-3; D not certain. The CDR3 is 12 residues long. Trimming removed 5 bases at V and 4 bases at J, with 7 bases between. Germline values: CDR1 SGHTA, CDR2 FQGNSA. CDR3 bases: TGTGCCAGCAGCCCCTTCGCAGATACGCAGTATTTT. It codes for CASSPFADTQYF.

There are many counts of this clonotype. The chain couples TRBV7-2 to TRBJ2-5; D is ambiguous. CDR1 is SGHTA and CDR2 is FQGNSA in the germline V gene. The CDR3 is made up of 16 amino acids. Trimming took off 5 bases at V and 7 bases at J, with 23 bases between the two ends. The CDR3 here is CASSPARGPDLGTQYF. CDR3 DNA sequence: TGTGCCAGCAGCCCGGCCCGCGGTCCCGACCTTGGGACCCAGTACTTC.

This clonotype showed up just a few times. The gene calls are TRBV12-3 or TRBV12-4 and TRBJ1-1, with 9 bases aligning to TRBD1. The V and J ends lost 5 bases and 5 bases, in that order; junction bases with no gene match: 3. This CDR3 comprises 13 residues. CDR3 in amino acids: CASSGQGITEAFF. DNA of the CDR3: TGTGCCAGCAGTGGACAGGGGATAACTGAAGCTTTCTTT.

This clonotype was seen once. The genes are TRBV6-2 or TRBV6-3 and TRBJ1-5; 7 bases map to TRBD1. The V gene's germline CDR1 is MNHEY and CDR2 SVGEGT. CDR3 length: 15 residues. J was trimmed by 9 bases and V by 2 bases; bases with no gene match: 10. CDR3 coding DNA: TGTGCCAGCAGTTACAGGACAGGCCCAGGGTGGCCCCAGCATTTT. It specifies CASSYRTGPGWPQHF.

This clonotype has just a few counts. The V call is TRBV10-2, the J call TRBJ2-5, with a tentative D call TRBD2 (6 bases). V lost 5 bases to trimming and J lost 1 base, with 17 bases between them. The germline gives CDR1 WSHSY, CDR2 SAAADI. The CDR3 covers 16 residues. CDR3 loop: CASSLRRALGQETQYF. The CDR3 coding sequence is TGCGCCAGCAGTCTTCGGAGGGCCCTCGGCCAAGAGACCCAGTACTTC.

This clonotype was observed at least ten times. The V gene is TRBV7-2, the J gene TRBJ2-3, with a tentative D call TRBD2 (5 bases). The CDR3 is 13 residues long. The germline gives CDR1 SGHTA, CDR2 FQGNSA. Trimming cost V 4 bases and J 1 base, with 6 bases left between them. The CDR3 loop is CASSYSGTDTQYF. The CDR3 DNA reads TGTGCCAGCAGCTATAGCGGCACAGATACGCAGTATTTT.